This T cell receptor (beta chain) was documented in a study of blood T cell repertoires in COVID-19. Study in general: Sites in the United States, Italy and Spain provided acute and convalescent COVID-19 samples. Sources were T cells, B-cell-depleted T cells, or PBMCs; the material itself was cDNA or gDNA.

With 5 bases clipped from V and 6 bases from J, the junction kept 13 bases outside the gene matches. Germline CDR1 SGHNT, CDR2 YENEEA. The CDR3 spans 15 residues. Measured with immunoSEQ multiplex PCR; TCRdb has only the in-frame clones, and not every one. The data show a few hundred thousand clones, approximately 86% seen once. The sample comprised peripheral blood. The TCR originated in a woman aged 60 to 75 with COVID-19, enrolled during active disease. The chain employs TRBV11-3 and TRBJ2-7; 7 nucleotides match TRBD1. CDR3 sequence reads: CASSRSTGEWSEQYF. CDR3 coding DNA: TGTGCCAGCAGCCGTTCAACAGGGGAATGGTCCGAGCAGTACTTC.